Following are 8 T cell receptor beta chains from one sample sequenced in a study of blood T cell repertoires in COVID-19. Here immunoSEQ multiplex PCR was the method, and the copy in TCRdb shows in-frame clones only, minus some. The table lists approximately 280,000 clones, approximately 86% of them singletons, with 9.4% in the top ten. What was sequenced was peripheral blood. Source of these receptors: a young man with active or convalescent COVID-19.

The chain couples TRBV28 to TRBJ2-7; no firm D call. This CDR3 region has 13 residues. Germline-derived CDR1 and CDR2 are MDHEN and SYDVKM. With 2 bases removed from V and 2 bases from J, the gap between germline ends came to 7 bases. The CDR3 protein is CASSLPKTYEQYF. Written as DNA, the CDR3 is TGTGCCAGCAGTTTACCCAAAACCTACGAGCAGTACTTC.

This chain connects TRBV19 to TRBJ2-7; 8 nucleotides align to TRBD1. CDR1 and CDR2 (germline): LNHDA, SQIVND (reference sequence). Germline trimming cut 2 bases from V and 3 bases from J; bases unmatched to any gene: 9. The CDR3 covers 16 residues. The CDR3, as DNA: TGTGCCAGTAGTATATTCCTGGGGACAGGAGGCTACGAGCAGTACTTC. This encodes CASSIFLGTGGYEQYF.

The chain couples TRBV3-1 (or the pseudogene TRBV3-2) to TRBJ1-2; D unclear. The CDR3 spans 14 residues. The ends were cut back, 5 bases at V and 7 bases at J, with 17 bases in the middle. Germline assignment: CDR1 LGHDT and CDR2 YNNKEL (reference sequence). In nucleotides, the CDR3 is TGTGCCAGCAGCAACCTAGCCGATTTTACTGGCTACACCTTC. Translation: CASSNLADFTGYTF.

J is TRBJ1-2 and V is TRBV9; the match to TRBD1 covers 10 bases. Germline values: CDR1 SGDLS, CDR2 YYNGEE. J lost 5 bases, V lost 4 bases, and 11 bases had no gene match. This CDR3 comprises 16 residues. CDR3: CASSKRAGTGDYGYTF. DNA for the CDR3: TGTGCCAGCAGCAAGCGAGCCGGGACAGGGGATTATGGCTACACCTTC. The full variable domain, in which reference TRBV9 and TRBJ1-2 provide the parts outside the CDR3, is DSGVTQTPKHLITATGQRVTLRCSPRSGDLSVYWYQQSLDQGLQFLIQYYNGEERAKGNILERFSAQQFPDLHSELNLSSLELGDSALYFCASSKRAGTGDYGYTFGSGTRLTVV.

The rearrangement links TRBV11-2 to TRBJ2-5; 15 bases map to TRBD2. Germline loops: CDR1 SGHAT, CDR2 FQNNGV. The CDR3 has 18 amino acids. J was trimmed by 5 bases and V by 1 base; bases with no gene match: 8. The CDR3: CASSLARTSGGAWETQYF. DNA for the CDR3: TGTGCCAGCAGCTTAGCCCGGACTAGCGGGGGGGCGTGGGAGACCCAGTACTTC.

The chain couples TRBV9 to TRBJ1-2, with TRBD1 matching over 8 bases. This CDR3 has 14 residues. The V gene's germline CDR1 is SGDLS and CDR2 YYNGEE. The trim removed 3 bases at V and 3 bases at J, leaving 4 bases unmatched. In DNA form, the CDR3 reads TGTGCCAGCAGCGACGGACAGGGCGACTATGGCTACACCTTC. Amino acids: CASSDGQGDYGYTF.

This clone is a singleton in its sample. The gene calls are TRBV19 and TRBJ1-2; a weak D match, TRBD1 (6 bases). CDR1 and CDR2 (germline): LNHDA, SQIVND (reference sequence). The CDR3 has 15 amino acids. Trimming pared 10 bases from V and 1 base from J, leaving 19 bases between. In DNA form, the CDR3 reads TGTGCCAATCCGGGACACGGGGACCTTAACTATGGCTACACCTTC. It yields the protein CANPGHGDLNYGYTF.

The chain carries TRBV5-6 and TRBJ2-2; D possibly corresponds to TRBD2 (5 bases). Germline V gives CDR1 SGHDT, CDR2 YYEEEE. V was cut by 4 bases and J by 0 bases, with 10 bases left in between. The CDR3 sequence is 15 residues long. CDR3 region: CASSRLDSNTGELFF. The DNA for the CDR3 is TGTGCCAGCAGCAGACTGGACTCGAACACCGGGGAGCTGTTTTTT.